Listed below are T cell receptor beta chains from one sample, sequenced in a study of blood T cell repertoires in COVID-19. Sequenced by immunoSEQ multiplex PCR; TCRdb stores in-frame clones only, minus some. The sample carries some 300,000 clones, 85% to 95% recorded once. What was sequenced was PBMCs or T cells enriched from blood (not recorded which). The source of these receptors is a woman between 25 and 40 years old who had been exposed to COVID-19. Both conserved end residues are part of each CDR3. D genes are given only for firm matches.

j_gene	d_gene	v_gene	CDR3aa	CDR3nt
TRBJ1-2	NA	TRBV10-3	CAIEGGGRGGYTF	TGTGCCATCGAAGGGGGGGGCCGTGGAGGCTACACCTTC
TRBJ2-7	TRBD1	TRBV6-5	CASRRHGDSYEQYF	TGTGCCAGCAGACGACACGGGGACAGCTACGAGCAGTACTTC
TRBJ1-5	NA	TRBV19	CASSPSGLGNQPQHF	TGTGCCAGTAGTCCTTCAGGGTTGGGCAATCAGCCCCAGCATTTT
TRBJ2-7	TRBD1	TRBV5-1	CASSFRDRVTYEQYF	TGCGCCAGCAGCTTTCGGGACAGGGTTACCTACGAGCAGTACTTC
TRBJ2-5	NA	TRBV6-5	CASSQHKETQYF	TGTGCCAGCAGTCAACACAAAGAGACCCAGTACTTC
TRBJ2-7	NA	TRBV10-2	CASTSRDRSYEQYF	TGCGCCAGCACCTCCCGTGACAGGAGCTACGAGCAGTACTTC
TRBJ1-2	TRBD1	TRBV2	CASSGQGGVYGYTF	TGTGCCAGCAGTGGACAGGGGGGAGTCTATGGCTACACCTTC
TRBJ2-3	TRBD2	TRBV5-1	CASSLEVAGGRGDTQYF	TGCGCCAGCAGCTTGGAAGTTGCGGGGGGGCGAGGAGATACGCAGTATTTT
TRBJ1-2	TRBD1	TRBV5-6	CASSLGQGGNYGYTF	TGTGCCAGCAGCTTGGGGCAGGGGGGCAACTATGGCTACACCTTC
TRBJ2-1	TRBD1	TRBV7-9	CASSSPGQGYNEQFF	TGTGCCAGCAGCTCCCCGGGACAGGGATACAATGAGCAGTTCTTC
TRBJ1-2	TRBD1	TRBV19	CASSIDGTVPYGYTF	TGTGCCAGTAGTATCGACGGGACAGTTCCCTATGGCTACACCTTC
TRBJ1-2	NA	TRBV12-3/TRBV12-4	CASSLAGLEGYTF	TGTGCCAGCAGTTTAGCGGGACTAGAAGGCTACACCTTC
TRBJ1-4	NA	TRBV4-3	CASSQVEGRKKLFF	TGCGCCAGCAGCCAAGTGGAGGGAAGGAAAAAACTGTTTTTT
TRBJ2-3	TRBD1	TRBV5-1	CASSSGQANTDTQYF	TGCGCCAGCAGCTCCGGACAGGCTAACACAGATACGCAGTATTTT